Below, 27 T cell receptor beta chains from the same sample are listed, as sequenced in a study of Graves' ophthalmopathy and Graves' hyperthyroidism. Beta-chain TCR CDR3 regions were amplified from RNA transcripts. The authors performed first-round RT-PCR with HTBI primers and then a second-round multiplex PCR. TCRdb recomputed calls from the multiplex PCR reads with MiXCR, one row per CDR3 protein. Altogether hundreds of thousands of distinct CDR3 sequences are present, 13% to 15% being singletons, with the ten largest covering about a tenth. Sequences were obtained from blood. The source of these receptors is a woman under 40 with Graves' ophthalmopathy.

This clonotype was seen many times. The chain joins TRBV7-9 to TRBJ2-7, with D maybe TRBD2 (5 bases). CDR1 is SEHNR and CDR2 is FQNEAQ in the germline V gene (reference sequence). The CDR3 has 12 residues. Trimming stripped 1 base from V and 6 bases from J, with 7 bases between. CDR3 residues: CASSLGRAEQYF. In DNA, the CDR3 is TGTGCCAGCAGCTTAGGGCGGGCCGAGCAGTACTTC.

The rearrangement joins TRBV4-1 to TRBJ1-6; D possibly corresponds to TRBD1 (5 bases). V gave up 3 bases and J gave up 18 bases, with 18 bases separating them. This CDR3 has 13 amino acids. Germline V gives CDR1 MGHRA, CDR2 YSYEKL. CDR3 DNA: TGCGCCAGCAGCCAGTCTGACGGGACGGGGTACCACTTT. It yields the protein CASSQSDGTGYHF.

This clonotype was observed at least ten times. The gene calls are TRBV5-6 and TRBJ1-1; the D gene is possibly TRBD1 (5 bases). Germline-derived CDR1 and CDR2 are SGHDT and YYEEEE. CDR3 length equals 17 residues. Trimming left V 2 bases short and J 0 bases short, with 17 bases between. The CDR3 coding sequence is TGTGCCAGCAGCTTTCCCCAGGGAAGTTCTATGAACACTGAAGCTTTCTTT. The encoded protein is CASSFPQGSSMNTEAFF.

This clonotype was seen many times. The DNA of the CDR3 is TGTGCCAGCTCTACAGCCGGAACACCCCAAGAGACCCAGTACTTC. Its translation is CASSTAGTPQETQYF. The chain combines TRBV28 with TRBJ2-5; D ambiguous. The V and J ends lost 8 bases and 1 base respectively, with 17 bases between them. This CDR3 is built from 15 residues. Germline V CDR1 and CDR2: MDHEN, SYDVKM.

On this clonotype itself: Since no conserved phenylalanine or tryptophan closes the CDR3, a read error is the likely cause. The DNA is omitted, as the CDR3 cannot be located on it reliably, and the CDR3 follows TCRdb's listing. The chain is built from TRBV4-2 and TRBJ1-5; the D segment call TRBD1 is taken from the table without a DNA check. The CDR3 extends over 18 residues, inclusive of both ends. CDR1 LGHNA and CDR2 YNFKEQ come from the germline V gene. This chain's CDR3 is CASSQDLGGGGEDQPQRV.

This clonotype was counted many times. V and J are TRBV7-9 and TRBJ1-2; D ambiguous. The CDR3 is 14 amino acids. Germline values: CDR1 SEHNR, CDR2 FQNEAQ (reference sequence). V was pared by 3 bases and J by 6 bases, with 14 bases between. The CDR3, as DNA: TGTGCCAGCAGCTTTATCGAGGCGTGGAATGGCTACACCTTC. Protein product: CASSFIEAWNGYTF.

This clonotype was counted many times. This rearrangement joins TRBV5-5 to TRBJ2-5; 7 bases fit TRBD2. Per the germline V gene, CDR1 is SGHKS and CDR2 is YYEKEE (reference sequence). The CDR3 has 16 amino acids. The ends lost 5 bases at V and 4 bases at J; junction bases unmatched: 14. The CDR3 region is CASREELARQGETQYF. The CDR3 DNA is TGTGCCAGCAGGGAGGAACTAGCGCGCCAAGGAGAGACCCAGTACTTC.

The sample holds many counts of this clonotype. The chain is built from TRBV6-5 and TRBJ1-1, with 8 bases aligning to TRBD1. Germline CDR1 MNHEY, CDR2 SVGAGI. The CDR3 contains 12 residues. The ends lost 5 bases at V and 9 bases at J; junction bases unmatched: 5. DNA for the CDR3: TGTGCCAGCAGTCCCAGGGGGCGACAAGCTTTCTTT. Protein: CASSPRGRQAFF.

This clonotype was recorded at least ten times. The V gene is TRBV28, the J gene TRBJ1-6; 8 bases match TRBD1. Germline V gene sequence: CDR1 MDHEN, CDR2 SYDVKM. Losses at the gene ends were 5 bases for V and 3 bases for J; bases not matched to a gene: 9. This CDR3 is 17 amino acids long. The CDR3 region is CASSPPTQGVYNSPLHF. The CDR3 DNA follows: TGTGCCAGCAGTCCCCCCACACAGGGGGTCTATAATTCACCCCTCCACTTT.

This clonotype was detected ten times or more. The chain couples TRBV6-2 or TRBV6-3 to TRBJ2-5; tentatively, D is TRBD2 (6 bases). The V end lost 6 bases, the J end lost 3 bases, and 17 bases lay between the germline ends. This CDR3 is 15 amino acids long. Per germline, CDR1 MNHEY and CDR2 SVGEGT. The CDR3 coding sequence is TGTGCCAGCAGCCTGGGAGGACTCCTTAAAGAGACCCAGTACTTC. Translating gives CASSLGGLLKETQYF.

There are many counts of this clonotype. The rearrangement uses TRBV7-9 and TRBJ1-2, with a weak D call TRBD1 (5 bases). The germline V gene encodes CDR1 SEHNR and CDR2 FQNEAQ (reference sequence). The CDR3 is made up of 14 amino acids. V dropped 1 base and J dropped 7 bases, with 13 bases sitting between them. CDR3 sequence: CASSLEGLGSGYTF. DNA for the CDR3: TGTGCCAGCAGCTTAGAGGGGCTGGGGAGTGGCTACACCTTC.

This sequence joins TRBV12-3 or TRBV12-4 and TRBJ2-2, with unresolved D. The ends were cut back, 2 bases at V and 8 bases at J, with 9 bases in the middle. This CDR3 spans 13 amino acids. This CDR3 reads CASSLKAYGELFF. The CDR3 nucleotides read TGTGCCAGCAGTTTAAAGGCGTATGGGGAGCTGTTTTTT.

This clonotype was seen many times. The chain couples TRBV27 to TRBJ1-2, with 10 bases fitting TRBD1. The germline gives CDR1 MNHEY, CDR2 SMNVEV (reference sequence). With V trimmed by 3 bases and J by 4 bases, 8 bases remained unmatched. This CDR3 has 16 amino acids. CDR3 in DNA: TGTGCCAGCAGTTTGAGACAGGGGGCAAAGAGCTATGGCTACACCTTC. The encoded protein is CASSLRQGAKSYGYTF.

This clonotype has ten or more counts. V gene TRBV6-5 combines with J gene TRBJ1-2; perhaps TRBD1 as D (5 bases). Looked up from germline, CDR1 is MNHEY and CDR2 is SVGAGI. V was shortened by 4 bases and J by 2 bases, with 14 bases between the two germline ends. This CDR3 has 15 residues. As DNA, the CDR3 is TGTGCCAGCAGTTTCGGCCGGGACGGCAACTATGGCTACACCTTC. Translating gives CASSFGRDGNYGYTF.

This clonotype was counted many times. CDR3 bases: TGTGCCAGCAGCTCGGGACACCCAGAGGATGGCTACACCTTC. Translated, it gives CASSSGHPEDGYTF. The V and J genes are TRBV7-3 and TRBJ1-2; weak D call: TRBD1 (6 bases). CDR1 is SGHTA, CDR2 FQGTGA, per germline. The CDR3 has 14 amino acids. The V end was cut by 4 bases, the J end by 6 bases, with 15 bases between.

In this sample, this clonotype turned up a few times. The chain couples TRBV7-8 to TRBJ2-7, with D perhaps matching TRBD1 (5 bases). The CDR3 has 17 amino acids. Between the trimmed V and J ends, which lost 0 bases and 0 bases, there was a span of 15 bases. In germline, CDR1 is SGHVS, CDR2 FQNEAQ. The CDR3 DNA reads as TGTGCCAGCAGCTTAGCGGGGCGGCCGAGGAGCTCCTACGAGCAGTACTTC. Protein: CASSLAGRPRSSYEQYF.

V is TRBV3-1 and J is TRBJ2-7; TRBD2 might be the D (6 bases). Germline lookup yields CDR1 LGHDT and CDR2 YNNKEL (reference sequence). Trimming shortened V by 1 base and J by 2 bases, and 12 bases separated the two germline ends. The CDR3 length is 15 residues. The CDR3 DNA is TGTGCCAGCAGCCAAGCGGCGGGACCACCCTACGAGCAGTACTTC. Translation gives CASSQAAGPPYEQYF.

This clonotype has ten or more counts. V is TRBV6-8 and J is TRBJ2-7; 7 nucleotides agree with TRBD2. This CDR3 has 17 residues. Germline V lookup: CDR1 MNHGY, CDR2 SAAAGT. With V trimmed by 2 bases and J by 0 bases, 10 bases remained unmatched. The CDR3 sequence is CASSYVISGKSSYEQYF. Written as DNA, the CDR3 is TGTGCCAGCAGTTACGTTATAAGCGGGAAGAGCTCCTACGAGCAGTACTTC.

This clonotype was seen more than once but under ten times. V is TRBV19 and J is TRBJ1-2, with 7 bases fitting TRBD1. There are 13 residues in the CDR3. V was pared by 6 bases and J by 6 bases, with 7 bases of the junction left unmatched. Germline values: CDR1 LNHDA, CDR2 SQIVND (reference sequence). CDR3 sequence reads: CASRGTARDGYTF. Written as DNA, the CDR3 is TGTGCCAGTAGGGGGACAGCCCGCGATGGCTACACCTTC.

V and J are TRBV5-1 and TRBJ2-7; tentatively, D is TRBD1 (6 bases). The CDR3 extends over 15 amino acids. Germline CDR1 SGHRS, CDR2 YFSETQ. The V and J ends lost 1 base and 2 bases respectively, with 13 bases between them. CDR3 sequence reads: CASSLFPTGPYEQYF. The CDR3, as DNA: TGCGCCAGCAGCTTGTTTCCCACAGGGCCCTACGAGCAGTACTTC.

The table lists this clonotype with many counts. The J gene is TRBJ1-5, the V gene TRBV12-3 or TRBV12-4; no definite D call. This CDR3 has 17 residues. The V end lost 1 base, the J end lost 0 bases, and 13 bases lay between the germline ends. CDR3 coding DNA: TGTGCCAGCAGTTTAGGGACCCGGACGAGTAGCAATCAGCCCCAGCATTTT. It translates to CASSLGTRTSSNQPQHF.

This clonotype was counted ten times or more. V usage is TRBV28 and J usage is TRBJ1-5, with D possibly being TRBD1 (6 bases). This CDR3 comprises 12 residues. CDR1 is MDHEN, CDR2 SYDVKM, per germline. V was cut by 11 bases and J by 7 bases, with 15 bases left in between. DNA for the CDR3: TGTGCCGCAAGAAGGGGGGAACAGCCCCAGCATTTT. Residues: CAARRGEQPQHF.

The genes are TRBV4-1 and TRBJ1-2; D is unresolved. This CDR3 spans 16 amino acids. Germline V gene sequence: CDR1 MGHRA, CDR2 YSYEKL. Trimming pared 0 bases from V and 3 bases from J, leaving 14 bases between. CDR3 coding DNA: TGCGCCAGCAGCCAAGAGAGGAGGGATGGGGACTATGGCTACACCTTC. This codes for CASSQERRDGDYGYTF.

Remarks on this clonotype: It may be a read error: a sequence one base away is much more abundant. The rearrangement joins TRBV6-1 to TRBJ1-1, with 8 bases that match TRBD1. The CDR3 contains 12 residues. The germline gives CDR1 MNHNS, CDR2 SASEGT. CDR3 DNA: TGTACCAGCTCGCGGACAGGGCTGGAAGCTTTCTTT. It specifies CTSSRTGLEAFF.

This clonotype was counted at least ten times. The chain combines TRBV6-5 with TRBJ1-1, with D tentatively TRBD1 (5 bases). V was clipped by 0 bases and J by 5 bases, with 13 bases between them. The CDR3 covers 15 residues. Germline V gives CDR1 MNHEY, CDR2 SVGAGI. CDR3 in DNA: TGTGCCAGCAGTTACTCAACGGGGGGGAGGACTGAAGCTTTCTTT. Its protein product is CASSYSTGGRTEAFF.

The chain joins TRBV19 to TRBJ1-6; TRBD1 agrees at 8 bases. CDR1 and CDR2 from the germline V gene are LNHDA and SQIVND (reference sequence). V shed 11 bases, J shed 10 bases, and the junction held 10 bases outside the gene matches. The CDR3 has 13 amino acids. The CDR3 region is CASLGQGASPLHF. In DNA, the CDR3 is TGTGCCTCCCTGGGGCAGGGGGCATCACCCCTCCACTTT.

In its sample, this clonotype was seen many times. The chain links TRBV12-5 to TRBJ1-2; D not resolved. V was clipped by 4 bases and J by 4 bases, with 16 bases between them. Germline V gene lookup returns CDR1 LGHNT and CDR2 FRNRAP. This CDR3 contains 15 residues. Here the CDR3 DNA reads TGTGCTAGTGGTTCCCCTCGGGGATTAGGCTATGGCTACACCTTC. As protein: CASGSPRGLGYGYTF. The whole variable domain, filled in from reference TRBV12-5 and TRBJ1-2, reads DARVTQTPRHKVTEMGQEVTMRCQPILGHNTVFWYRQTMMQGLELLAYFRNRAPLDDSGMPKDRFSAEMPDATLATLKIQPSEPRDSAVYFCASGSPRGLGYGYTFGSGTRLTVV.